The 22 T cell receptor beta chains listed next were all sequenced from one sample in a study of T cells after yellow fever vaccination. A single record per CDR3 protein comes from TCRdb applying MiXCR to the 5' RACE reads. In the table there are 250,000 to 400,000 distinct CDR3 sequences, over 4% of which are singletons. Sequenced material: PBMCs, taken 5 days after the yellow fever booster vaccination. These receptors were obtained from a man aged 18 to 29 who received the YFV17D yellow fever vaccine.

V usage is TRBV30 and J usage is TRBJ2-3; 7 bases match TRBD2. After removal of 0 bases from V and 2 bases from J, the junction contained 5 bases not matched to a gene. There are 15 residues in the CDR3. The germline CDR1 and CDR2 sequences are GTSNPN and SVGIG (reference sequence). The DNA for the CDR3 is TGTGCCTGGAGTGTAACTAGCGCCCACACAGATACGCAGTATTTT. Amino acid sequence: CAWSVTSAHTDTQYF.

The chain links TRBV12-3 or TRBV12-4 to TRBJ1-2; 7 nucleotides match TRBD1. Losses at the gene ends were 6 bases for V and 3 bases for J; bases not matched to a gene: 4. There are 13 residues in the CDR3. The CDR3 coding sequence is TGTGCCAGCAGGTCCAGGGGGGACTATGGCTACACCTTC. Protein product: CASRSRGDYGYTF.

In its sample, this clonotype was seen a few times. The gene calls are TRBV7-2 and TRBJ1-1; 7 bases line up with TRBD1. Germline loops: CDR1 SGHTA, CDR2 FQGNSA. After removal of 0 bases from V and 6 bases from J, the junction contained 4 bases not matched to a gene. This CDR3 has 14 amino acids. DNA for the CDR3: TGTGCCAGCAGCTTAGCCACAGGGGTTCCTGAAGCTTTCTTT. It translates to CASSLATGVPEAFF.

This clonotype was seen a handful of times. This chain links TRBV15 with TRBJ1-2; 7 bases are shared with TRBD1. The germline V gene has CDR1 LNHNV and CDR2 YYDKDF (reference sequence). The CDR3 totals 14 residues. The trim removed 2 bases at V and 2 bases at J, leaving 2 bases unmatched. The CDR3 DNA is TGTGCCACCAGCAGAACACAGGGGAACTATGGCTACACCTTC. Residues: CATSRTQGNYGYTF. The complete variable domain, with remaining parts taken from reference TRBV15 and TRBJ1-2, reads DAMVIQNPRYQVTQFGKPVTLSCSQTLNHNVMYWYQQKSSQAPKLLFHYYDKDFNNEADTPDNFQSRRPNTSFCFLDIRSPGLGDTAMYLCATSRTQGNYGYTFGSGTRLTVV.

The V call is TRBV12-3 or TRBV12-4, the J call TRBJ1-2; D is ambiguous. V was trimmed by 5 bases and J by 3 bases, leaving 7 bases between them. The CDR3 has 12 residues. The CDR3 spells CASSGPYYGYTF. In DNA form, the CDR3 reads TGTGCCAGCAGTGGGCCCTACTATGGCTACACCTTC.

This clonotype was seen many times. The rearrangement joins TRBV27 to TRBJ2-7, with TRBD1 as a possible D gene (6 bases). This CDR3 has 15 amino acids. Trimming stripped 4 bases from V and 4 bases from J, with 17 bases between. Germline CDR1 and CDR2: MNHEY and SMNVEV (reference sequence). The CDR3 sequence: CASSSLQGWGYEQYF. The CDR3 nucleotides read TGTGCCAGCAGTTCACTACAGGGTTGGGGGTACGAGCAGTACTTC.

The sample holds many counts of this clonotype. The V call is TRBV20-1, the J call TRBJ2-1, with D tentatively TRBD2 (7 bases). This CDR3 contains 15 residues. Germline V gives CDR1 DFQATT, CDR2 SNEGSKA (reference sequence). Trimming shortened V by 3 bases and J by 7 bases, and 19 bases separated the two germline ends. CDR3 sequence (DNA): TGCAGTGCTAGTGAGGGGGGGGTTTTTTGGAATGAGCAGTTCTTC. Its protein product is CSASEGGVFWNEQFF.

This clonotype has ten or more counts. The chain couples TRBV20-1 to TRBJ2-1; D is perhaps TRBD2 (6 bases). The CDR3 sequence is 13 residues long. Germline CDR1 is DFQATT and CDR2 is SNEGSKA (reference sequence). Trimming left V 3 bases short and J 9 bases short, with 15 bases between. CDR3 sequence: CSARLTSSREQFF. CDR3 in DNA: TGCAGTGCTAGGCTCACTAGCTCCCGTGAGCAGTTCTTC.

The J gene is TRBJ2-1, the V gene TRBV4-2, with 11 nucleotides matching TRBD1. This CDR3 comprises 17 residues. CDR1 is LGHNA, CDR2 YNFKEQ, per germline. V trimming: 5 bases; J trimming: 2 bases; junction bases outside the gene matches: 8. CDR3 DNA sequence: TGTGCCAGCAGCGCCACCGGGACAGGGGGACCCTACAATGAGCAGTTCTTC. It specifies CASSATGTGGPYNEQFF.

The J gene is TRBJ1-4, the V gene TRBV4-2; 10 bases are a match to TRBD1. The CDR3 loop spans 15 amino acids. Germline V gene sequence: CDR1 LGHNA, CDR2 YNFKEQ. With V trimmed by 3 bases and J by 4 bases, 2 bases remained unmatched. The CDR3 sequence: CASSQDRGFNEKLFF. The CDR3 coding sequence is TGTGCCAGCAGCCAGGACAGGGGGTTTAATGAAAAACTGTTTTTT.

This clonotype was picked up a small number of times. The V gene is TRBV20-1, the J gene TRBJ1-5; a weak D match, TRBD1 (5 bases). The CDR3 contains 14 residues. Trimming took 2 bases from V and 2 from J, leaving 10 bases between them. Looked up from germline, CDR1 is DFQATT and CDR2 is SNEGSKA (reference sequence). DNA of the CDR3: TGCAGTGCTAGACCTCAACAGGGCAATCAGCCCCAGCATTTT. Translated, it gives CSARPQQGNQPQHF.

The chain uses TRBV5-5 and TRBJ2-7; no firm D call. Between the trimmed V and J ends, which lost 4 bases and 3 bases, there was a span of 14 bases. The CDR3 consists of 14 residues. Germline V gene data show CDR1 as SGHKS and CDR2 as YYEKEE (reference sequence). In nucleotides, the CDR3 is TGTGCCAGCAGCCTAAATTGGCAGAACTACGAGCAGTACGTC. Its protein product is CASSLNWQNYEQYV.

This clonotype was recorded at least ten times. The J gene is TRBJ2-2, the V gene TRBV5-1; D gene unclear. Trimming pared 7 bases from V and 0 bases from J, leaving 10 bases between. The V gene's germline CDR1 is SGHRS and CDR2 YFSETQ. This CDR3 spans 14 amino acids. The DNA for the CDR3 is TGCGCCAGCCAGGAAGCAGCGAACACCGGGGAGCTGTTTTTT. The encoded protein is CASQEAANTGELFF.

This clonotype was seen only a few times. J is TRBJ1-1 and V is TRBV18; D is unresolved. The germline V gene has CDR1 KGHSH and CDR2 LQKENI. The germline V and J ends were trimmed by 3 bases and 0 bases, with 11 bases remaining between them. This CDR3 is built from 15 residues. The DNA for the CDR3 is TGTGCCAGCTCACCTAATGGGGAGATGAACACTGAAGCTTTCTTT. Translated: CASSPNGEMNTEAFF.

J is TRBJ1-2 and V is TRBV5-1, with 11 bases aligning to TRBD1. J lost 10 bases, V lost 4 bases, and 12 bases had no gene match. This CDR3 is 15 amino acids long. Germline assignment: CDR1 SGHRS and CDR2 YFSETQ. CDR3 sequence reads: CASSEAAGQGGSYTF. CDR3 DNA: TGCGCCAGCAGCGAGGCTGCGGGACAGGGGGGATCCTACACCTTC.

The chain recombines TRBV7-2 with TRBJ1-2, with TRBD1 matching over 10 bases. The J segment lost 1 base and the V segment lost 10 bases, leaving 6 bases of the junction unmatched. This CDR3 is built from 14 residues. Germline CDR1 reads SGHTA; CDR2 reads FQGNSA. As DNA, the CDR3 is TGTGCCACAAACGGGGACAGGGGTAACTATGGCTACACCTTC. Its translation is CATNGDRGNYGYTF.

In its sample, this clonotype was seen many times. V and J are TRBV6-5 and TRBJ2-1, with D tentatively TRBD1 or TRBD2 (7 bases each). The germline CDR1 and CDR2 sequences are MNHEY and SVGAGI. Trimming pared 7 bases from V and 7 bases from J, leaving 17 bases between. The CDR3 covers 14 residues. The CDR3 DNA is TGTGCCAGCATCTCGGCTCAGGGGGGGAATGAGCAGTTCTTC. Translation gives CASISAQGGNEQFF.

This clonotype was picked up a small number of times. J is TRBJ2-5 and V is TRBV6-2 or TRBV6-3, with TRBD2 identical over 12 bases. Losses at the gene ends were 8 bases for V and 5 bases for J; bases not matched to a gene: 15. The CDR3 sequence is 17 residues long. CDR1 and CDR2 from the germline V gene are MNHEY and SVGEGT. CDR3 sequence reads: CASDDLTSGGPRETQYF. CDR3 coding DNA: TGTGCCAGCGACGACCTGACTAGCGGGGGCCCTCGGGAGACCCAGTACTTC.

This clonotype was found a few times. The chain employs TRBV11-2 and TRBJ2-1; D might be TRBD2 (6 bases). The germline V and J ends were trimmed by 5 bases and 4 bases, with 15 bases remaining between them. In germline, CDR1 is SGHAT, CDR2 FQNNGV. The CDR3 length is 15 residues. The CDR3 spells CASSPRLGRYNEQFF. CDR3 coding DNA: TGTGCCAGCAGCCCCCGGTTAGGGAGGTACAATGAGCAGTTCTTC.

The CDR3 sequence: CASSFGQGGYYEQYF. The CDR3 DNA sequence: TGCGCCAGCAGCTTCGGGCAGGGAGGCTACTACGAGCAGTACTTC. The V call is TRBV5-1, the J call TRBJ2-7, with D perhaps TRBD2 (6 bases). The CDR3 spans 15 residues. Trimming cost V 2 bases and J 3 bases, with 15 bases left between them. From germline, CDR1 is SGHRS and CDR2 YFSETQ. Full variable domain (rest looked up from reference TRBV5-1 and TRBJ2-7): KAGVTQTPRYLIKTRGQQVTLSCSPISGHRSVSWYQQTPGQGLQFLFEYFSETQRNKGNFPGRFSGRQFSNSRSEMNVSTLELGDSALYLCASSFGQGGYYEQYFGPGTRLTVT.

This clonotype has only a few counts. The chain carries TRBV7-9 and TRBJ2-1; 9 positions match TRBD1. The CDR3 consists of 15 residues. The ends lost 4 bases at V and 8 bases at J; junction bases unmatched: 9. The germline gives CDR1 SEHNR, CDR2 FQNEAQ (reference sequence). This chain's CDR3 is CASSSGQGRVYEQFF. CDR3 coding DNA: TGTGCCAGCAGCTCCGGACAGGGGCGAGTCTATGAGCAGTTCTTC.

The table lists this clonotype with many counts. This chain links TRBV9 with TRBJ1-2; no definite D call. The CDR3 spans 13 residues. V shed 2 bases and J shed 0 bases, with 5 bases lying between them. CDR1 and CDR2 from the germline V gene are SGDLS and YYNGEE. The CDR3 nucleotides read TGTGCCAGCAGCGTCGGGACTAACTATGGCTACACCTTC. Translating it yields CASSVGTNYGYTF.